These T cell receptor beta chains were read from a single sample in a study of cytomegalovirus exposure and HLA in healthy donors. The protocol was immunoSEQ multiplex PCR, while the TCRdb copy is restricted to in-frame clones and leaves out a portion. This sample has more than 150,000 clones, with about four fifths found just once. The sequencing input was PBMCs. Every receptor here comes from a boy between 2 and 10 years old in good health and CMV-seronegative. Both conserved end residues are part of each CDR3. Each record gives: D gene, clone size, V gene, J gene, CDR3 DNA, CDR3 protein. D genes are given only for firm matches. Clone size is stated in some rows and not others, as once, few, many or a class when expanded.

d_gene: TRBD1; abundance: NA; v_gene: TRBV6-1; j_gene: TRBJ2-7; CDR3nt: TGTGCCAGCAGTCCACGGGACAGCTCCTACGAGCAGTACTTC; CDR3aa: CASSPRDSSYEQYF
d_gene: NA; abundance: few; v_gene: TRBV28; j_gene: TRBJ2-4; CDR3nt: TGTGCCAGCAGTTTCTCTTTCCTTGTCGGACAGACCAAAAACATTCAGTACTTC; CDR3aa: CASSFSFLVGQTKNIQYF
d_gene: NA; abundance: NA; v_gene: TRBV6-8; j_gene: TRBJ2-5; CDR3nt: TGTGCCAGCGGTAGCGGTCTGGGGCAAGAGACCCAGTACTTC; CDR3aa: CASGSGLGQETQYF
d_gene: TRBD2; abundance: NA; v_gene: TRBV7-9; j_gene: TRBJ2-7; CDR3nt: TGTGCCAGCAGCCTATACTTGGGGGGGGATCCCTCCTACGAGCAGTACTTC; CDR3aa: CASSLYLGGDPSYEQYF
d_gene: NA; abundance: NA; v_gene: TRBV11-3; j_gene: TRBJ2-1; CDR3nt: TGTGCCAGCAGCTTAGAGTCGGGGGTCAGCTCCTACAATGAGCAGTTCTTC; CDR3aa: CASSLESGVSSYNEQFF
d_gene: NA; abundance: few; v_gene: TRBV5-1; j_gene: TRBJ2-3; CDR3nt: TGCGCCAGCAGCTTGGTCCGCGGAGACACAGATACGCAGTATTTT; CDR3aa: CASSLVRGDTDTQYF
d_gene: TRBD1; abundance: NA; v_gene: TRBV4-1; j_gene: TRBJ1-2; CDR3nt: TGCGCCAGCAGCCAATCGGGACAGGAGAACTATGGCTACACCTTC; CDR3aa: CASSQSGQENYGYTF
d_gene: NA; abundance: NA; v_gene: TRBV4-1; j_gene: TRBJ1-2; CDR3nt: TGCGCCAGCAGCCAAGACGGGGGGCGGGGCTATGGCTACACCTTC; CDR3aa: CASSQDGGRGYGYTF
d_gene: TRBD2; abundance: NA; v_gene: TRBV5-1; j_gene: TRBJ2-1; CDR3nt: TGCGCCAGCAGCTTGATTGCGGGAGCCTACAATGAGCAGTTCTTC; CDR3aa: CASSLIAGAYNEQFF
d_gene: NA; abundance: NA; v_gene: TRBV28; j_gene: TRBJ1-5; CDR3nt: TGTGCCAGCACGTGGGCTCCCCCCAATCAGCCCCAGCATTTT; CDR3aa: CASTWAPPNQPQHF
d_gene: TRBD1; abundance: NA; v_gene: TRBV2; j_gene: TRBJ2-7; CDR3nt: TGTGCCAGCAAAACAGGGGCTACCGACTACGAGCAGTACTTC; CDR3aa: CASKTGATDYEQYF
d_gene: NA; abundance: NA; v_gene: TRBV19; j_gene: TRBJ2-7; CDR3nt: TGTGCCAGTGGTACAGGGACCTACGAGCAGTACTTC; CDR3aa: CASGTGTYEQYF
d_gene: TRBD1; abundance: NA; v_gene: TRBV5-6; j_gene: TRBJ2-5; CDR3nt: TGTGCCAGCAGCCCGGGACAGGGAATCAGGGGGCAGTACTTC; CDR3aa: CASSPGQGIRGQYF
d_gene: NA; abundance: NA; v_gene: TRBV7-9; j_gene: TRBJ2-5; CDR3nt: TGTGCCAGCAGCTTAGAGGTTTTGGACGGGATTGGAGAGACCCAGTACTTC; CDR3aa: CASSLEVLDGIGETQYF
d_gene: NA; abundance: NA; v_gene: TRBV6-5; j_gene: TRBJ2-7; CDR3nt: TGTGCCAGCAGTTACTCGGCTCCTACTACCTACGAGCAGTACTTC; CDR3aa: CASSYSAPTTYEQYF
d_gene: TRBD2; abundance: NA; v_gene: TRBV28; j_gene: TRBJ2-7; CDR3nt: TGTGCCAGCAGTTCAAGGACTAGCGGGGGTTCTTACGAGCAGTACTTC; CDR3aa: CASSSRTSGGSYEQYF
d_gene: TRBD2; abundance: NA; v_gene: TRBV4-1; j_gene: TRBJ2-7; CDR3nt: TGCGCCAGCAGCCAAGACCCAGGGAGGGACGAGCAGTACTTC; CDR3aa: CASSQDPGRDEQYF
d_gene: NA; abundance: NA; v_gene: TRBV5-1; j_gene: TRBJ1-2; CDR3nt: TGCGCCAGCAGCTTGGACAGGGTGGACTATGGCTACACCTTC; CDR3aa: CASSLDRVDYGYTF
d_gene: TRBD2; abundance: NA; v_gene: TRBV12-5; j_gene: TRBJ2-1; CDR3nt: TGTGCTAGTGGTTCCGTACTAGCGGGGGACTCCTACAATGAGCAGTTCTTC; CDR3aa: CASGSVLAGDSYNEQFF
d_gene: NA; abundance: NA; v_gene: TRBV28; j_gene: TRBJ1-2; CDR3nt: TGTGCCAGCAGTTTTTCGGGGGGCGCGGGCTACACCTTC; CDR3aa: CASSFSGGAGYTF
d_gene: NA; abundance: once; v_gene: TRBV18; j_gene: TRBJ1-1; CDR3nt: TGTGCCAGCTCACCATTCGGAGGAGACAACACTGAAGCTTTCTTT; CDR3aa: CASSPFGGDNTEAFF
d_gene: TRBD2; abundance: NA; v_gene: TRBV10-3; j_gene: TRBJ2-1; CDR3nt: TGTGCCATCAGTCCAGGGACTAGCGGGAGGGCCGCCTACAATGAGCAGTTCTTC; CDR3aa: CAISPGTSGRAAYNEQFF
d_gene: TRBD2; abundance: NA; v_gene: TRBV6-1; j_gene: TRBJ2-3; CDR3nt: TGTGCCAGCAGTGACCGACGGACTAGCGGGAGAGGTAGCACAGATACGCAGTATTTT; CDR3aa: CASSDRRTSGRGSTDTQYF
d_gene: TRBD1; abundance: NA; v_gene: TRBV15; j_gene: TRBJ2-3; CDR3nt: TGTGCCACCAGCAGCTATCCGGGACAGGGCATCGATACGCAGTATTTT; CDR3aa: CATSSYPGQGIDTQYF
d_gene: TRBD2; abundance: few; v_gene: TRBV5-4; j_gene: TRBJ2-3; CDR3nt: TGTGCCAGCAGCTCGAGACTAGCGGGAGATACGCAGTATTTT; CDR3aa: CASSSRLAGDTQYF
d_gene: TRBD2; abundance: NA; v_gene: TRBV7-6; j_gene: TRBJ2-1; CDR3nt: TGTGCCAGCAGCTCGATTCTAGCGGTCAGCCGGGGTGAGCAGTTCTTC; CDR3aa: CASSSILAVSRGEQFF
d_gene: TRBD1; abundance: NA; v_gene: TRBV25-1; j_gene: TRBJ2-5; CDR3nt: TGTGCCAGCAGCCCGGGACAGCGCCAAGAGACCCAGTACTTC; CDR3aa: CASSPGQRQETQYF
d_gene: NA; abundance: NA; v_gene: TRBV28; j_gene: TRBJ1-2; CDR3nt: TGTGCCAGCAGTTTTTATACAGAGATGTACACCTTC; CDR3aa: CASSFYTEMYTF
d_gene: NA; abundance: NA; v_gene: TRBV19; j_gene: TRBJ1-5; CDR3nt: TGTGCCAGTAGTCCAGTGCTTCGGGGGGGCAATCAGCCCCAGCATTTT; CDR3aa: CASSPVLRGGNQPQHF
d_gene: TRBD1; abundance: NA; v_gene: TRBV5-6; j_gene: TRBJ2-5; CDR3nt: TGTGCCAGCAGCTCGCGGGACAGGGGGTTAGAGACCCAGTACTTC; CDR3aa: CASSSRDRGLETQYF
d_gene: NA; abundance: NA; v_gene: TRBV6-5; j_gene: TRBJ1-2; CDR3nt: TGTGCCAGCAGTTACTATCAGGGAGGAGATGGCTACACCTTC; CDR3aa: CASSYYQGGDGYTF
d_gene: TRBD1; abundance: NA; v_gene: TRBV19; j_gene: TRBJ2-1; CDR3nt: TGTGCCAGTGGGGACCGACAGGGTGAGCAGTTCTTC; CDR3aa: CASGDRQGEQFF
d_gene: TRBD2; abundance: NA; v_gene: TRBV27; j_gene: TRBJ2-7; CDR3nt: TGTGCCAGCAGTTGGGGGAGGGGTCCCTACGAGCAGTACTTC; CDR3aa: CASSWGRGPYEQYF
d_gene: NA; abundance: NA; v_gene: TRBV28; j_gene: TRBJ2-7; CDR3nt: TGTGCCAGCAGTTTTTGGGCGGAGGGCGTCTCCTACGAGCAGTACTTC; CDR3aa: CASSFWAEGVSYEQYF
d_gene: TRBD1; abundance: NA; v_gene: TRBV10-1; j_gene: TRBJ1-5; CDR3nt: TGCGCCAGCGCCGGACAGGCGGGCAATCAGCCCCAGCATTTT; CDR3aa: CASAGQAGNQPQHF
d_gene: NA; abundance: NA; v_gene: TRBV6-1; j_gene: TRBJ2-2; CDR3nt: TGTGCCAGCAGCGGGACTGACACCGGGGAGCTGTTTTTT; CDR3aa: CASSGTDTGELFF
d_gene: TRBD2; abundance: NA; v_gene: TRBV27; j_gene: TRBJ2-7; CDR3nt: TGTGCCAGCAGTCTGACTAGCGGTAACGAGCAGTACTTC; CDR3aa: CASSLTSGNEQYF
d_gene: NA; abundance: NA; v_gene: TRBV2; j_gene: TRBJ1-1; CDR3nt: TGTGCCAGCAGTGCGCAGACAGGAGGCACTGAAGCTTTCTTT; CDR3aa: CASSAQTGGTEAFF
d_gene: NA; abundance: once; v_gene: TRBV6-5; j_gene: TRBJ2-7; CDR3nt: TGTGCCAGCAGTTACTCGCCTTATCCGGTACCCTACGAGCAGTACTTC; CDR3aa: CASSYSPYPVPYEQYF
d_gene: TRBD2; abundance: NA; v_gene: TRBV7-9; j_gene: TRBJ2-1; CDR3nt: TGTGCCAGCAGTTTAGCGGGAGGGCGGGAGCAGTTCTTC; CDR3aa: CASSLAGGREQFF
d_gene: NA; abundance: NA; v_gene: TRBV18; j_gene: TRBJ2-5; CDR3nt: TGTGCCAGCTCACCACTTGCAGGGCTGTACCAAGAGACCCAGTACTTC; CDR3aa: CASSPLAGLYQETQYF